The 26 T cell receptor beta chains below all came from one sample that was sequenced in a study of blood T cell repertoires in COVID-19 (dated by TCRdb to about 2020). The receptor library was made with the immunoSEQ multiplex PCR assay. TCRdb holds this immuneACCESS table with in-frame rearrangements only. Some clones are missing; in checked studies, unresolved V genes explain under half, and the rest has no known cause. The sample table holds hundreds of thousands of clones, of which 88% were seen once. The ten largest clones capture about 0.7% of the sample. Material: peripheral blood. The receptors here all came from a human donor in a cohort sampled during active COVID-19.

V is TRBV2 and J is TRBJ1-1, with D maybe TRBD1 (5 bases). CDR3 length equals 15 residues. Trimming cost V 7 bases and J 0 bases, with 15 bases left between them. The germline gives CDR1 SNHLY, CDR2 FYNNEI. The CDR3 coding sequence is TGTGCCAGCACCGCCAGGGTGTTCATGAACACTGAAGCTTTCTTT. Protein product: CASTARVFMNTEAFF.

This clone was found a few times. The CDR3 DNA is TGTGCCTGGAACCCGACGGGGAACACTGAAGCTTTCTTT. Translating gives CAWNPTGNTEAFF. The chain employs TRBV30 and TRBJ1-1; D not resolved. V dropped 4 bases and J dropped 1 base, with 10 bases sitting between them. CDR1 and CDR2 from the germline V gene are GTSNPN and SVGIG (reference sequence). This CDR3 is built from 13 residues.

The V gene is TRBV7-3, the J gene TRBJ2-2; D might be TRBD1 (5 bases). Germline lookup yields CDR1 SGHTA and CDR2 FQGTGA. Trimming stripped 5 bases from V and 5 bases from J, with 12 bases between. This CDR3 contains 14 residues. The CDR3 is CASSEDSATGELFF. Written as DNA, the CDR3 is TGTGCCAGCAGCGAAGACAGCGCGACCGGGGAGCTGTTTTTT. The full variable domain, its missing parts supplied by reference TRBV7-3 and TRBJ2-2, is GAGVSQTPSNKVTEKGKYVELRCDPISGHTALYWYRQSLGQGPEFLIYFQGTGAADDSGLPNDRFFAVRPEGSVSTLKIQRTERGDSAVYLCASSEDSATGELFFGEGSRLTVL.

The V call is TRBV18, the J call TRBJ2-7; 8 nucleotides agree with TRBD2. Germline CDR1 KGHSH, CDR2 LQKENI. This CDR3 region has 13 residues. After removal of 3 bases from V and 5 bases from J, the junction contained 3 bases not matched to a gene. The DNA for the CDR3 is TGTGCCAGCTCACCGCGGGGGGAAAACGAGCAGTACTTC. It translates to CASSPRGENEQYF. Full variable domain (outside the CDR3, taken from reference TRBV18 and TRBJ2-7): NAGVMQNPRHLVRRRGQEARLRCSPMKGHSHVYWYRQLPEEGLKFMVYLQKENIIDESGMPKERFSAEFPKEGPSILRIQQVVRGDSAAYFCASSPRGENEQYFGPGTRLTVT.

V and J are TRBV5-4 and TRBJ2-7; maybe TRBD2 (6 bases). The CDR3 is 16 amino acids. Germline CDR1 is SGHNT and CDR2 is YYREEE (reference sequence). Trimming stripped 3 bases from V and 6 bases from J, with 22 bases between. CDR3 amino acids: CASSSFPREYDLEQYF. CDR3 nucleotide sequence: TGTGCCAGCAGCTCCTTCCCCCGGGAGTATGACCTCGAGCAGTACTTC.

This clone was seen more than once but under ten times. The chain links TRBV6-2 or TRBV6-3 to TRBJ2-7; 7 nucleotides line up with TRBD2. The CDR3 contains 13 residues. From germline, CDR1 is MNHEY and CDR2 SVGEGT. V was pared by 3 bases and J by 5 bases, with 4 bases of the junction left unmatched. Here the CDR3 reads CASSYRGGHEQYF. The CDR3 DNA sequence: TGTGCCAGCAGTTATCGCGGGGGACACGAGCAGTACTTC.

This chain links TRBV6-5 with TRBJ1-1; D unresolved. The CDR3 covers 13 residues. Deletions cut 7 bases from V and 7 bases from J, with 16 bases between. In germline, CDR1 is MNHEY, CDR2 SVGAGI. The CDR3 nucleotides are TGTGCCAGCAAACCTAACTATGCTCTTGAAGCTTTCTTT. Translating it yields CASKPNYALEAFF.

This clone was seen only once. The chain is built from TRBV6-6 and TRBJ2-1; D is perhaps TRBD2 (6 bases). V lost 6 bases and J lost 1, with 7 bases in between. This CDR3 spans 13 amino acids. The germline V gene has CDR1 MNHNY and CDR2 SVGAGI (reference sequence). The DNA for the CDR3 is TGTGCCAGCAGGGGGACTTCCTACAATGAGCAGTTCTTC. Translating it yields CASRGTSYNEQFF.

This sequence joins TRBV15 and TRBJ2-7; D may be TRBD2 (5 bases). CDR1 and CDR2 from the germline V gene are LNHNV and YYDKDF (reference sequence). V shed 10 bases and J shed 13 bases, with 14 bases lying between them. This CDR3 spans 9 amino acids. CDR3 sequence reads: CAIDLEGYF. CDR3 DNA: TGTGCCATCGACCTCGAGGGATACTTC.

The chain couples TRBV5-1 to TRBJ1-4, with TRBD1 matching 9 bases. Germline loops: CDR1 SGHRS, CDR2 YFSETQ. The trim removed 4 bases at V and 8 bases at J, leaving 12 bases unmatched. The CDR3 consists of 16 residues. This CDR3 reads CASSSPGTGSGEKLFF. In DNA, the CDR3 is TGCGCCAGCAGCAGTCCCGGGACAGGGTCCGGAGAAAAACTGTTTTTT.

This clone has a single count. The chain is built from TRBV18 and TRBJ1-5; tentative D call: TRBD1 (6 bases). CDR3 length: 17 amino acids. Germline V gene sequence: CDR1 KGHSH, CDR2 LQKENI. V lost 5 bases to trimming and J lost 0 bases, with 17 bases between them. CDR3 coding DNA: TGTGCCAGCTCAACATCCTCCCGACAGGTTAGCAATCAGCCCCAGCATTTT. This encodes CASSTSSRQVSNQPQHF.

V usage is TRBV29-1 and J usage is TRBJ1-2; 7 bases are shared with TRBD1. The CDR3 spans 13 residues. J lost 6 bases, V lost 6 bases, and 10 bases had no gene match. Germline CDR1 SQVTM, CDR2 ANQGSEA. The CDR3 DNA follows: TGCAGCGTGGGACAGAGCCCCTCACATGGCTACACCTTC. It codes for CSVGQSPSHGYTF.

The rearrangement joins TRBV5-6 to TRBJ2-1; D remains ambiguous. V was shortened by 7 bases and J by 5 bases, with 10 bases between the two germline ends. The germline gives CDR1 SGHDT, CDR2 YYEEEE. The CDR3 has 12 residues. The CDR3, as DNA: TGTGCCAGCCTGGTAGATGACAATGAGCAGTTCTTC. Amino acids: CASLVDDNEQFF.

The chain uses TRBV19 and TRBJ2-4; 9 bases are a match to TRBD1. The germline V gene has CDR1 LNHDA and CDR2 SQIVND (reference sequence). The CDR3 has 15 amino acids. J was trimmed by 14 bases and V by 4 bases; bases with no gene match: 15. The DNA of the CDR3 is TGTGCCAGTAGTAGGAACCGGGACAGGGAAAAATACAAGTACTTC. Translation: CASSRNRDREKYKYF.

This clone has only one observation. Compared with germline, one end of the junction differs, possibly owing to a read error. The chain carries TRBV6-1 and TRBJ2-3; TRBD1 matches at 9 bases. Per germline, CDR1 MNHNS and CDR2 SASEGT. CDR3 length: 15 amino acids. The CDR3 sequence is CASREEGQGRDTQYF. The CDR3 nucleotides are TGTGCCAGCAGAGAAGAAGGACAGGGGCGGGATACGCAGTATTTT.

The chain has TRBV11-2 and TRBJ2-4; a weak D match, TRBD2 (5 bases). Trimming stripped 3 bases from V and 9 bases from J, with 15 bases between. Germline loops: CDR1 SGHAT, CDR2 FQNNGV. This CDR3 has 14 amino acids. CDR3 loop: CASSFPLARTIQYF. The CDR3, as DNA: TGTGCCAGCAGCTTCCCTCTAGCTAGGACCATTCAGTACTTC.

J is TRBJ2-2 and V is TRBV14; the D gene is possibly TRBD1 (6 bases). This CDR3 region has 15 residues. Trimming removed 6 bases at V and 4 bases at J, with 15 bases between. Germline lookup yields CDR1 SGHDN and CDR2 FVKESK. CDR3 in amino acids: CASSPSGAVTGELFF. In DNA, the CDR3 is TGTGCCAGCAGTCCCTCAGGGGCGGTCACCGGGGAGCTGTTTTTT. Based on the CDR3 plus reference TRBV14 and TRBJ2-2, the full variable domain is EAGVTQFPSHSVIEKGQTVTLRCDPISGHDNLYWYRRVMGKEIKFLLHFVKESKQDESGMPNNRFLAERTGGTYSTLKVQPAELEDSGVYFCASSPSGAVTGELFFGEGSRLTVL.

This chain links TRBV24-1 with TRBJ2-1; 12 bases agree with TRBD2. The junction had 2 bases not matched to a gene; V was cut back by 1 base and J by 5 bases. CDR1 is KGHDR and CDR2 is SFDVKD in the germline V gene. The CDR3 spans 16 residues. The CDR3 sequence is CATSDFLAGGDNEQFF. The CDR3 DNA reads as TGTGCCACCAGTGATTTTCTAGCGGGAGGGGACAATGAGCAGTTCTTC.

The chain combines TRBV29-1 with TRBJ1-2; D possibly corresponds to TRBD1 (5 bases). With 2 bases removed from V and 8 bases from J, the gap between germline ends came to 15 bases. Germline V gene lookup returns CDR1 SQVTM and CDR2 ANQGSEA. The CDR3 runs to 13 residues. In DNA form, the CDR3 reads TGCAGCGTTGAACAGGGCGCTAGAAAGGGCTACACCTTC. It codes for CSVEQGARKGYTF.

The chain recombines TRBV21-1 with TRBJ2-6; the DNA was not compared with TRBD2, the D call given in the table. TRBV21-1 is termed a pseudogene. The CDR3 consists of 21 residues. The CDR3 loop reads CASSKLNPPGLILSGANVLTF. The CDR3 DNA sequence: TGTGCCAGCAGCAAACTAAATCCCCCGGGACTGATCCTCTCTGGGGCCAACGTCCTGACTTTC.

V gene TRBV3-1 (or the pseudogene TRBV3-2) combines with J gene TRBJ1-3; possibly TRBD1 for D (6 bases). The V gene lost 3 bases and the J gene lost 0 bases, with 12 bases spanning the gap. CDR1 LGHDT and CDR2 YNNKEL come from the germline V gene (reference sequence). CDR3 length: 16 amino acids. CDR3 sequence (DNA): TGTGCCAGCAGCCAGGAGAGACAGGCCTCTGGAAACACCATATATTTT. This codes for CASSQERQASGNTIYF.

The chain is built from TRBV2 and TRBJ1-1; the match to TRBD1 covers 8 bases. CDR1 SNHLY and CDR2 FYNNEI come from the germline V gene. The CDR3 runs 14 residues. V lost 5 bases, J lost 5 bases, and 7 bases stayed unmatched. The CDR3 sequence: CASSLIYRGTEAFF. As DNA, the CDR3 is TGTGCCAGCAGTTTGATCTACAGGGGGACTGAAGCTTTCTTT.

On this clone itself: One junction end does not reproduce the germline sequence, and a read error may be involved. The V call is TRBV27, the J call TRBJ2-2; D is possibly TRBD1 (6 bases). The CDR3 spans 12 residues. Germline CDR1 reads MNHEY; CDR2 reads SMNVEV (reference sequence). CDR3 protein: CASSLFPGALFF. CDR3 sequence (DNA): TGTGCCAGCAGTTTATTTCCAGGGGCGCTGTTTTTT.

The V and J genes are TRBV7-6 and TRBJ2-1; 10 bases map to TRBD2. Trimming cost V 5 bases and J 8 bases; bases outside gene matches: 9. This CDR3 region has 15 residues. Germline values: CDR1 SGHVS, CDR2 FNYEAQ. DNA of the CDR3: TGTGCCAGCAGCCCCGGAGCGGGAGGGCCCGATGAGCAGTTCTTC. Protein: CASSPGAGGPDEQFF.

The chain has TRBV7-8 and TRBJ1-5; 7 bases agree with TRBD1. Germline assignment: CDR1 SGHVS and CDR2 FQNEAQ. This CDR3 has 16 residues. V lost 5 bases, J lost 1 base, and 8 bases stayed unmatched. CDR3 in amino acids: CASSKLTGKSNQPQHF. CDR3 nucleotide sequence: TGTGCCAGCAGCAAATTGACAGGGAAGAGCAATCAGCCCCAGCATTTT. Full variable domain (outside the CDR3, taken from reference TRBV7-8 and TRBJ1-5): GAGVSQSPRYKVAKRGQDVALRCDPISGHVSLFWYQQALGQGPEFLTYFQNEAQLDKSGLPSDRFFAERPEGSVSTLKIQRTQQEDSAVYLCASSKLTGKSNQPQHFGDGTRLSIL.

The CDR3 loop reads CASSQDVGLAGGDTQYF. The CDR3 nucleotides read TGTGCCAGCAGCCAAGATGTGGGACTAGCGGGAGGAGATACGCAGTATTTT. The chain joins TRBV3-1 (or the pseudogene TRBV3-2) to TRBJ2-3; 15 positions match TRBD2. The CDR3 totals 17 residues. Germline loops: CDR1 LGHDT, CDR2 YNNKEL (reference sequence). The V segment lost 0 bases and the J segment 5 bases; nucleotides outside the gene matches: 3.